One and the same sample provided the 31 T cell receptor beta chains below, sequenced in a study of blood T cell repertoires in COVID-19. The table came from immunoSEQ multiplex PCR; TCRdb's copy has only in-frame clones and leaves some out. Of 250,000 to 350,000 clones in the sample, around 85% were seen once. Sequenced material: peripheral blood. These receptors originate from a human donor with COVID-19, enrolled during active disease. The donor label of this sample is uncertain.

CDR3 protein: CASSVEELGHNEQFF. In DNA, the CDR3 is TGTGCCAGCAGCGTAGAGGAACTAGGGCACAATGAGCAGTTCTTC. This sequence joins TRBV9 and TRBJ2-1; tentatively, D is TRBD2 (5 bases). CDR3 size: 15 residues. Germline V lookup: CDR1 SGDLS, CDR2 YYNGEE. Trimming took off 0 bases at V and 5 bases at J, with 12 bases between the two ends.

The chain employs TRBV4-3 and TRBJ2-3; TRBD2 matches at 9 bases. Germline V lookup: CDR1 LGHNA, CDR2 YSLEER. This CDR3 has 14 residues. Unmatched junction bases numbered 1, after V lost 3 bases and J lost 3 bases. CDR3 residues: CASSQTSGTDTQYF. The CDR3 bases are TGCGCCAGCAGCCAGACTAGCGGAACAGATACGCAGTATTTT.

The CDR3 region has the DNA TGCGCCAGCAGCCCACAGCGGTATGGCTACACCTTC. Its translation: CASSPQRYGYTF. V is TRBV5-1 and J is TRBJ1-2; D not resolved. V was trimmed by 4 bases and J by 5 bases, leaving 9 bases between them. The CDR3 is 12 amino acids. Germline assignment: CDR1 SGHRS and CDR2 YFSETQ.

The rearrangement joins TRBV28 to TRBJ1-3; 8 bases align to TRBD1. Germline assignment: CDR1 MDHEN and CDR2 SYDVKM. Trimming cost V 8 bases and J 8 bases; bases outside gene matches: 8. The CDR3 is made up of 13 amino acids. CDR3 loop: CASLDRVKDTIYF. CDR3 nucleotide sequence: TGTGCCAGCCTGGACAGGGTTAAGGACACCATATATTTT.

This chain connects TRBV19 to TRBJ1-1, with a possible D match to TRBD1 (6 bases). Deletions cut 5 bases from V and 3 bases from J, with 10 bases between. The length of the CDR3 is 13 residues. In germline, CDR1 is LNHDA, CDR2 SQIVND (reference sequence). The CDR3 DNA is TGTGCCAGTAGTTCTGGACAGCACACTGAAGCTTTCTTT. Amino acids: CASSSGQHTEAFF.

The J gene is TRBJ1-2, the V gene TRBV2, with a tentative D call TRBD1 (6 bases). The V end lost 0 bases, the J end lost 8 bases, and 16 bases lay between the germline ends. This CDR3 is built from 15 residues. Looked up from germline, CDR1 is SNHLY and CDR2 is FYNNEI. For the CDR3, the DNA is TGTGCCAGCAGTGAAGCCGGGGTGAGGGGGAAAGGCTACACCTTC. Its translation: CASSEAGVRGKGYTF.

The V gene is TRBV5-1, the J gene TRBJ1-1; no clear D. CDR1 is SGHRS, CDR2 YFSETQ, per germline. This CDR3 contains 13 residues. The V end lost 2 bases, the J end lost 1 base, and 6 bases lay between the germline ends. CDR3 bases: TGCGCCAGCAGCTTCGTCGGGAACACTGAAGCTTTCTTT. The encoded protein is CASSFVGNTEAFF.

V gene TRBV2 combines with J gene TRBJ1-1, with D possibly matching TRBD1 (6 bases). Germline-derived CDR1 and CDR2 are SNHLY and FYNNEI. The CDR3 extends over 14 amino acids. Trimming left V 6 bases short and J 2 bases short, with 13 bases between. CDR3 sequence (DNA): TGTGCCAGCAGAAGCGACAGGATCAACACTGAAGCTTTCTTT. It encodes CASRSDRINTEAFF.

The V and J genes are TRBV5-1 and TRBJ2-1, with a weak D call TRBD1 (5 bases). The CDR3 has 15 amino acids. The germline CDR1 and CDR2 sequences are SGHRS and YFSETQ. Trimming cost V 1 base and J 7 bases, with 15 bases left between them. The CDR3 protein is CASSLQGGEVNEQFF. Here the CDR3 DNA reads TGCGCCAGCAGCTTGCAGGGTGGGGAAGTAAATGAGCAGTTCTTC.

A word on this clone: The sample holds other DNA sequences that translate to the same CDR3. The chain couples TRBV29-1 to TRBJ2-1, with 12 bases lining up with TRBD2. Per the germline V gene, CDR1 is SQVTM and CDR2 is ANQGSEA. CDR3 size: 15 residues. V was clipped by 6 bases and J by 0 bases; unmatched bases: 3. The CDR3: CSVETSGSSYNEQFF. CDR3 nucleotides: TGCAGCGTCGAGACTAGCGGGAGCTCCTACAATGAGCAGTTCTTC.

This clone was counted only a few times. The chain combines TRBV7-3 with TRBJ2-7; D gene unclear. The CDR3 sequence is 13 residues long. Germline values: CDR1 SGHTA, CDR2 FQGTGA. The V and J ends lost 2 bases and 6 bases respectively, with 11 bases between them. CDR3 protein: CASSLSNSGEQYF. The CDR3 nucleotides are TGTGCCAGCAGCTTATCGAATTCAGGCGAGCAGTACTTC.

The rearrangement joins TRBV7-2 to TRBJ1-1, with a tentative D call TRBD1 (5 bases). The CDR3 covers 13 residues. The V end lost 5 bases, the J end lost 5 bases, and 12 bases lay between the germline ends. Germline values: CDR1 SGHTA, CDR2 FQGNSA. CDR3 in amino acids: CASSTRGGTEAFF. The CDR3 nucleotides read TGTGCCAGCAGCACCCGGGGGGGGACTGAAGCTTTCTTT.

This chain joins TRBV28 and TRBJ2-1, with 9 bases matching TRBD2. Trimming cost V 6 bases and J 9 bases; bases outside gene matches: 15. CDR3 length equals 16 residues. Per the germline V gene, CDR1 is MDHEN and CDR2 is SYDVKM. The CDR3 sequence is CASRVGAGGYLGEQFF. CDR3 bases: TGTGCCAGCAGGGTTGGAGCGGGAGGATACTTAGGTGAGCAGTTCTTC.

The rearrangement links TRBV18 to TRBJ2-1, with 8 positions matching TRBD1. CDR3 length: 17 amino acids. CDR1 KGHSH and CDR2 LQKENI come from the germline V gene. The V gene end was trimmed by 2 bases and the J gene end by 4 bases; junction bases not matched to a gene: 10. DNA for the CDR3: TGTGCCAGCTCACCAGACCCAGGGGGCTGGGGTTACAATGAGCAGTTCTTC. This translates into CASSPDPGGWGYNEQFF.

This sequence joins TRBV29-1 and TRBJ2-7; 8 bases are shared with TRBD2. Germline V gives CDR1 SQVTM, CDR2 ANQGSEA. CDR3 size: 15 residues. The ends lost 5 bases at V and 3 bases at J; junction bases unmatched: 12. The CDR3 spells CSVHTPGGDNYEQYF. In DNA form, the CDR3 reads TGCAGCGTTCACACACCCGGGGGGGACAACTACGAGCAGTACTTC.

The chain combines TRBV28 with TRBJ1-1; D gene unclear. The CDR3 covers 17 residues. The germline V gene has CDR1 MDHEN and CDR2 SYDVKM. Between the trimmed V and J ends, which lost 1 base and 4 bases, there was a span of 19 bases. The CDR3 loop is CASSLFGPGSLATEAFF. The CDR3 region has the DNA TGTGCCAGCAGTTTATTTGGGCCGGGGAGTTTGGCCACTGAAGCTTTCTTT.

The J gene is TRBJ1-2, the V gene TRBV6-2 or TRBV6-3; no definite D call. CDR3 size: 16 residues. V was trimmed by 3 bases and J by 0 bases, leaving 14 bases between them. Looked up from germline, CDR1 is MNHEY and CDR2 is SVGEGT. The CDR3 reads CASSYLRKPSNYGYTF. The CDR3 coding sequence is TGTGCCAGCAGTTATCTTCGCAAGCCCTCTAACTATGGCTACACCTTC.

This clone was observed a single time. The J gene is TRBJ1-4, the V gene TRBV5-4; 8 positions match TRBD1. The CDR3 is made up of 14 amino acids. The germline V gene encodes CDR1 SGHNT and CDR2 YYREEE (reference sequence). The junction had 4 bases not matched to a gene; V was cut back by 3 bases and J by 6 bases. CDR3: CASSSDRVDEKLFF. The DNA for the CDR3 is TGTGCCAGCAGCTCGGACAGGGTGGATGAAAAACTGTTTTTT.

The chain couples TRBV12-5 to TRBJ2-1; 9 bases line up with TRBD2. Germline assignment: CDR1 LGHNT and CDR2 FRNRAP. J was trimmed by 4 bases and V by 2 bases; bases with no gene match: 9. The CDR3 extends over 17 amino acids. The CDR3 DNA reads as TGTGCTAGTGGTTTGACAGCGGGACTAGCAGCTTACAATGAGCAGTTCTTC. Protein sequence: CASGLTAGLAAYNEQFF.

This clone was observed a single time. The chain combines TRBV11-1 with TRBJ1-1; 7 bases map to TRBD1. This CDR3 has 12 residues. Germline V CDR1 and CDR2: SGHAT, FQDESV (reference sequence). The junction had 3 bases not matched to a gene; V was cut back by 5 bases and J by 6 bases. The CDR3 coding sequence is TGTGCCAGCAGCACCGACAGGGCTGAAGCTTTCTTT. This gives the protein CASSTDRAEAFF.

This clone was detected once. The rearrangement joins TRBV24-1 to TRBJ1-5; the D gene is possibly TRBD1 (5 bases). Germline values: CDR1 KGHDR, CDR2 SFDVKD. The CDR3 has 14 residues. The germline V and J ends were trimmed by 3 bases and 2 bases, with 7 bases remaining between them. The chain's CDR3 is CATSDRGGNQPQHF. CDR3 in DNA: TGTGCCACCAGTGATCGGGGGGGCAATCAGCCCCAGCATTTT.

This chain connects TRBV5-1 to TRBJ1-4, with D uncertain. Per the germline V gene, CDR1 is SGHRS and CDR2 is YFSETQ. This CDR3 contains 16 residues. V lost 0 bases to trimming and J lost 9 bases, with 18 bases between them. CDR3 amino acids: CASSLEVSDKDQKLFF. The CDR3 DNA reads as TGCGCCAGCAGCTTGGAGGTCTCCGACAAAGACCAAAAACTGTTTTTT.

The gene calls are TRBV25-1 and TRBJ2-7; the D gene is possibly TRBD2 (6 bases). This CDR3 has 15 residues. V lost 3 bases and J lost 7, with 19 bases in between. In germline, CDR1 is MGHDK, CDR2 SYGVNS. Here the CDR3 reads CASSDPGEVGREQYF. The CDR3 DNA is TGTGCCAGCAGTGACCCGGGGGAGGTAGGTCGGGAGCAGTACTTC.

The rearrangement links TRBV9 to TRBJ2-1; 12 bases match TRBD2. The CDR3 runs 16 residues. V dropped 3 bases and J dropped 5; count of bases not matched to a gene: 6. Germline V gene data show CDR1 as SGDLS and CDR2 as YYNGEE. CDR3 DNA sequence: TGTGCCAGCAGCGGACTAGCGGGAGAGAGAAACAATGAGCAGTTCTTC. It is translated as CASSGLAGERNNEQFF.

The V and J genes are TRBV18 and TRBJ2-1; D not resolved. Germline CDR1 and CDR2: KGHSH and LQKENI. V lost 3 bases and J lost 0, with 3 bases in between. This CDR3 region has 13 residues. In DNA form, the CDR3 reads TGTGCCAGCTCACCCTCCTCCTACAATGAGCAGTTCTTC. Translation: CASSPSSYNEQFF.

J is TRBJ2-1 and V is TRBV5-1; 7 bases are shared with TRBD2. In germline, CDR1 is SGHRS, CDR2 YFSETQ. Trimming took 9 bases from V and 6 from J; bases not matched to a gene: 24. This CDR3 region has 18 residues. The CDR3 bases are TGCGCCACCACAAGTGGTCCAGGACTAGTAGGGTTACGCAATGAGCAGTTCTTC. This translates into CATTSGPGLVGLRNEQFF.

The chain joins TRBV6-1 to TRBJ1-2; 7 bases map to TRBD1. V lost 3 bases and J lost 5; bases outside the gene matches: 9. The CDR3 is 15 amino acids. The germline V gene has CDR1 MNHNS and CDR2 SASEGT. This CDR3 is CASSDRVEQGYGYTF. The CDR3 nucleotides are TGTGCCAGCAGTGATAGAGTCGAACAGGGGTATGGCTACACCTTC.

There are a few counts of this clone. This rearrangement joins TRBV30 to TRBJ2-1, with 10 nucleotides matching TRBD2. Germline CDR1 and CDR2: GTSNPN and SVGIG (reference sequence). CDR3 length equals 14 residues. V was clipped by 3 bases and J by 8 bases; unmatched bases: 7. DNA for the CDR3: TGTGCCTGGAGGACTAGCGGGTTCTTAGATGAGCAGTTCTTC. It translates to CAWRTSGFLDEQFF.

CDR3 protein: CASSLVGRQANEKLFF. The CDR3 DNA reads TGTGCCAGCAGTTTAGTCGGTAGGCAGGCTAATGAAAAACTGTTTTTT. The J gene is TRBJ1-4, the V gene TRBV28; D is unresolved. The CDR3 consists of 16 residues. Trimming took 2 bases from V and 3 from J, leaving 13 bases between them. Germline assignment: CDR1 MDHEN and CDR2 SYDVKM.

The gene calls are TRBV29-1 and TRBJ1-5; TRBD1 agrees at 8 bases. The CDR3 covers 14 residues. Germline CDR1 and CDR2: SQVTM and ANQGSEA. The ends lost 7 bases at V and 1 base at J; junction bases unmatched: 6. Here the CDR3 reads CSARTGTSNQPQHF. The CDR3 DNA reads TGCAGCGCTCGGACAGGGACCAGCAATCAGCCCCAGCATTTT.

This clone has only one observation. J is TRBJ1-1 and V is TRBV27, with 10 bases lining up with TRBD1. The CDR3 length is 18 residues. V was pared by 4 bases and J by 0 bases, with 11 bases of the junction left unmatched. The germline V gene has CDR1 MNHEY and CDR2 SMNVEV (reference sequence). Written as DNA, the CDR3 is TGTGCCAGCAGTTCCCGAGGACAGGGGGGATTGATGAACACTGAAGCTTTCTTT. Amino acid sequence: CASSSRGQGGLMNTEAFF.